One sample yielded the 17 T cell receptor beta chains listed below, sequenced in a study of T cell responses to AZD1222 COVID-19 vaccine. Produced via immunoSEQ multiplex PCR; TCRdb's table is partial and in-frame only. The table has fewer than 200,000 clones, around 88% seen once. The sequences come from peripheral blood, collected 28 days after the second AZD1222 dose. The origin of the receptors is an adult who received the AZD1222 COVID-19 vaccine.

The chain joins TRBV25-1 to TRBJ1-5, with D tentatively TRBD1 (5 bases). This CDR3 has 17 residues. The V end lost 1 base, the J end lost 0 bases, and 13 bases lay between the germline ends. Germline values: CDR1 MGHDK, CDR2 SYGVNS. The CDR3 sequence: CASSESMGEHSNQPQHF. DNA for the CDR3: TGTGCCAGCAGTGAATCGATGGGGGAACATAGCAATCAGCCCCAGCATTTT.

The rearrangement uses TRBV5-1 and TRBJ1-6; D remains ambiguous. CDR1 and CDR2 (germline): SGHRS, YFSETQ. The CDR3 covers 13 residues. Trimming pared 0 bases from V and 6 bases from J, leaving 4 bases between. The CDR3, as DNA: TGCGCCAGCAGCTTGGATCGTAATTCACCCCTCCACTTT. Its protein is CASSLDRNSPLHF.

The rearrangement joins TRBV6-2 or TRBV6-3 to TRBJ2-1, with a tentative D call TRBD2 (5 bases). This CDR3 comprises 16 residues. Trimming shortened V by 4 bases and J by 4 bases, and 17 bases separated the two germline ends. The germline CDR1 and CDR2 sequences are MNHEY and SVGEGT. CDR3 in amino acids: CASSSIQRGIYNEQFF. In nucleotides, the CDR3 is TGTGCCAGCAGTTCCATACAAAGAGGGATTTACAATGAGCAGTTCTTC.

This chain connects TRBV5-6 to TRBJ2-7; TRBD1 matches at 8 bases. CDR3 length equals 14 residues. Germline-derived CDR1 and CDR2 are SGHDT and YYEEEE. The junction had 6 bases not matched to a gene; V was cut back by 4 bases and J by 3 bases. CDR3 sequence reads: CASSDRGQVYEQYF. The CDR3 nucleotides read TGTGCCAGCAGCGATCGGGGACAGGTCTACGAGCAGTACTTC.

This chain links TRBV6-5 with TRBJ1-3; 7 bases are a match to TRBD1. This CDR3 has 14 residues. Trimming cost V 7 bases and J 0 bases; bases outside gene matches: 3. Germline V gives CDR1 MNHEY, CDR2 SVGAGI. CDR3 protein: CASNRDSSGNTIYF. The CDR3 nucleotides read TGTGCCAGCAACAGGGACAGCTCTGGAAACACCATATATTTT.

The chain carries TRBV29-1 and TRBJ1-1; D is possibly TRBD1 (5 bases). V lost 3 bases to trimming and J lost 2 bases, with 13 bases between them. Germline lookup yields CDR1 SQVTM and CDR2 ANQGSEA. The CDR3 extends over 14 amino acids. The chain's CDR3 is CSVDYGGTNTEAFF. CDR3 bases: TGCAGCGTTGACTATGGTGGGACTAACACTGAAGCTTTCTTT.

This sequence joins TRBV11-2 and TRBJ1-4; TRBD1 matches at 8 bases. Germline-derived CDR1 and CDR2 are SGHAT and FQNNGV. V gave up 3 bases and J gave up 2 bases; unmatched junction bases: 2. This CDR3 region has 15 residues. As DNA, the CDR3 is TGTGCCAGCAGCTTCAGGGGGCAGACTAATGAAAAACTGTTTTTT. It encodes CASSFRGQTNEKLFF.

As regards this clone: In the same sample, other DNA sequences code for this CDR3. The DNA for the CDR3 is TGTGCCAGCAGTGAAGGGAGGGGACCCAATCAGCCCCAGCATTTT. This encodes CASSEGRGPNQPQHF. This rearrangement joins TRBV6-1 to TRBJ1-5; D may be TRBD1 (5 bases). Between the trimmed V and J ends, which lost 1 base and 3 bases, there was a span of 10 bases. There are 15 residues in the CDR3. Germline values: CDR1 MNHNS, CDR2 SASEGT.

This sequence joins TRBV12-3 or TRBV12-4 and TRBJ2-7, with 7 bases matching TRBD1. CDR3 length: 13 residues. The V gene end was trimmed by 7 bases and the J gene end by 3 bases; junction bases not matched to a gene: 6. CDR3 in amino acids: CASTPGGNYEQYF. The CDR3 DNA reads as TGTGCCAGCACACCAGGGGGTAACTACGAGCAGTACTTC.

The chain has TRBV19 and TRBJ1-1; D may be TRBD1 (5 bases). V gave up 7 bases and J gave up 1 base, with 13 bases separating them. The CDR3 length is 14 residues. The germline V gene encodes CDR1 LNHDA and CDR2 SQIVND (reference sequence). CDR3 sequence reads: CASTDSRRNTEAFF. DNA of the CDR3: TGTGCCAGTACTGACAGTCGGCGGAACACTGAAGCTTTCTTT. Full variable domain (rest looked up from reference TRBV19 and TRBJ1-1): DGGITQSPKYLFRKEGQNVTLSCEQNLNHDAMYWYRQDPGQGLRLIYYSQIVNDFQKGDIAEGYSVSREKKESFPLTVTSAQKNPTAFYLCASTDSRRNTEAFFGQGTRLTVV.

The V call is TRBV6-5, the J call TRBJ1-1; 7 positions match TRBD1. The CDR3 runs to 15 residues. Germline CDR1 and CDR2: MNHEY and SVGAGI. J gave up 2 bases and V 6 bases, and 9 bases lay outside the gene matches. CDR3 sequence: CASSGTRQGNTEAFF. DNA for the CDR3: TGTGCCAGCAGCGGAACGCGACAGGGAAACACTGAAGCTTTCTTT.

The chain employs TRBV7-8 and TRBJ1-1, with D hard to call. Between the trimmed V and J ends, which lost 0 bases and 2 bases, there was a span of 7 bases. Germline values: CDR1 SGHVS, CDR2 FQNEAQ. The CDR3 is made up of 14 amino acids. The DNA for the CDR3 is TGTGCCAGCAGCTTAGCTCGGGGTAACACTGAAGCTTTCTTT. Translation: CASSLARGNTEAFF.

This clone was counted only a few times. This chain joins TRBV15 and TRBJ2-7, with D possibly being TRBD1 (5 bases). In germline, CDR1 is LNHNV, CDR2 YYDKDF (reference sequence). Deletions cut 6 bases from V and 5 bases from J, with 14 bases between. This CDR3 is 13 amino acids long. CDR3 nucleotide sequence: TGTGCCACCAGAGGCAGGGAATCCCACGAGCAGTACTTC. Protein: CATRGRESHEQYF.

The chain couples TRBV29-1 to TRBJ1-1; no clear D. V shed 6 bases and J shed 3 bases, with 14 bases lying between them. The length of the CDR3 is 13 residues. CDR1 is SQVTM, CDR2 ANQGSEA, per germline. CDR3 region: CSVMGRKYTEAFF. The CDR3 DNA sequence: TGCAGCGTAATGGGCAGAAAATACACTGAAGCTTTCTTT.

This sequence joins TRBV9 and TRBJ2-5, with 11 bases fitting TRBD2. CDR1 is SGDLS, CDR2 YYNGEE, per germline. The CDR3 totals 15 residues. V dropped 3 bases and J dropped 2; count of bases not matched to a gene: 3. CDR3 amino acids: CASSGLAGSQETQYF. Written as DNA, the CDR3 is TGTGCCAGCAGCGGACTAGCGGGGTCACAAGAGACCCAGTACTTC.

In this sample, this clone turned up once. CDR3 protein: CASARQGKNSPLHF. CDR3 in DNA: TGTGCCAGCGCCCGACAGGGGAAGAACTCACCCCTCCACTTT. The chain combines TRBV9 with TRBJ1-6, with 8 bases that match TRBD1. Germline lookup yields CDR1 SGDLS and CDR2 YYNGEE. Trimming removed 7 bases from V and 10 bases from J; junction bases left unmatched: 10. The CDR3 consists of 14 residues.

Only one count was recorded for this clone. V is TRBV5-1 and J is TRBJ1-3; D uncertain. Per the germline V gene, CDR1 is SGHRS and CDR2 is YFSETQ. The length of the CDR3 is 14 residues. V was cut by 4 bases and J by 2 bases, with 10 bases left in between. The CDR3 loop reads CASSLRGTGNTIYF. The CDR3 DNA is TGCGCCAGCAGCCTAAGAGGGACTGGAAACACCATATATTTT.